This paragraph reports one T cell receptor beta chain. The antigen remains undetermined. The data belong to a study of T cells expressing NK-cell markers. Following a re-call of the 5' RACE reads, TCRdb has one entry per CDR3 protein and lacks DNA. The ten most abundant clones cover less than 4.5% of a sample with 500,000 to 600,000 distinct CDR3 sequences. Whole-study results and caveats: Dominant NKG2C+ clonotypes accounted for roughly 1.0-8% of CD8+ T cells in a handful of donors. Questions lingered over whether expanded NKG2C+ T cell clones were HCMV-specific. These clonotypes, the leaders elsewhere, also led the CD3+CD56-NKG2C+ fraction in four donors.

Germline-derived CDR1 and CDR2 are SGHTA and FQGNSA. The CDR3 covers 14 residues. Sequenced input: blood T cells: a sorted CD56 or NKG2C T cell subset, CD4+ or CD8+ T cells, or bulk PBMC T cells (not recorded which). The chain joins TRBV7-2 to TRBJ2-1; lacking DNA, the TRBD2 call made by TCRdb goes unchecked. This sequence originates from a man aged 18 to 30 in good health. This chain's CDR3 is CASASTSGRNEQFF.